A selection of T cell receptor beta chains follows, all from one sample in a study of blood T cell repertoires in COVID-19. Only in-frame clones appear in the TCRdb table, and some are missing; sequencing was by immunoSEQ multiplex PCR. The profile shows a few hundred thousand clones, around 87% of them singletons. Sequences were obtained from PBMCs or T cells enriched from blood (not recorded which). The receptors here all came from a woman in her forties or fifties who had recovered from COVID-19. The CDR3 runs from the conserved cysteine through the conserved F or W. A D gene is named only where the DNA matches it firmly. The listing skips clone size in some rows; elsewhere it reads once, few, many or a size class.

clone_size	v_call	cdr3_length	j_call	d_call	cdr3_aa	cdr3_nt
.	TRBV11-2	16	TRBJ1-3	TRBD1	CASSLQTGLSGNTIYF	TGTGCCAGCAGCTTGCAGACAGGGCTCTCTGGAAACACCATATATTTT
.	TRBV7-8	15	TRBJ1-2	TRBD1	CASSSGQGAYYGYTF	TGTGCCAGCAGCTCAGGACAGGGGGCATACTATGGCTACACCTTC
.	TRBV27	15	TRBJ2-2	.	CASSSTLGNTGELFF	TGTGCCAGCAGTTCCACGCTCGGGAACACCGGGGAGCTGTTTTTT
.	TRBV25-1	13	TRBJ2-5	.	CASSEDIFKTQYF	TGTGCCAGCAGTGAGGACATTTTTAAGACCCAGTACTTC
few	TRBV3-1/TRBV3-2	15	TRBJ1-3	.	CASSQSGGAGNTIYF	TGTGCCAGCAGCCAATCGGGGGGCGCTGGAAACACCATATATTTT
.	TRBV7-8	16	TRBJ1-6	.	CASSLATGVENSPLHF	TGTGCCAGCAGCTTAGCCACAGGAGTTGAGAATTCACCCCTCCACTTT
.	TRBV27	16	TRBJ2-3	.	CASSLVLGSFTDTQYF	TGTGCCAGCAGTTTGGTTTTGGGTAGCTTCACAGATACGCAGTATTTT
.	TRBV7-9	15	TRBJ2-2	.	CASSLDSQGTGELFF	TGTGCCAGCAGCTTAGACTCACAGGGCACCGGGGAGCTGTTTTTT
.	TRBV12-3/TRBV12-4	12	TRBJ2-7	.	CASSLVSGEQYF	TGTGCCAGCAGTTTAGTTTCAGGCGAGCAGTACTTC
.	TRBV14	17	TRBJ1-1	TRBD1	CASSQGRDRWGNTEAFF	TGTGCCAGCAGCCAAGGGCGGGACAGATGGGGGAACACTGAAGCTTTCTTT
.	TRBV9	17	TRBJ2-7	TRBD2	CASSVGRLAGGSSEQYF	TGTGCCAGCAGCGTGGGACGACTAGCGGGGGGTTCCTCCGAGCAGTACTTC
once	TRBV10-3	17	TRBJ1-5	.	CAISLDGRGGVGQPQHF	TGTGCCATAAGCCTAGATGGACGGGGCGGGGTAGGCCAGCCCCAGCATTTT
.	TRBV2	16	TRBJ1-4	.	CASSGGRGRDNEKLFF	TGTGCCAGCAGTGGGGGCAGGGGCCGGGATAATGAAAAACTGTTTTTT
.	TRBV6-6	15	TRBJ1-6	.	CASSSTALGGSPLHF	TGTGCCAGCAGCTCGACCGCGTTGGGGGGGTCACCCCTCCACTTT
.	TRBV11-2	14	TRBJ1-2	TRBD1	CASSWDSMGPAWTF	TGTGCCAGCAGCTGGGACAGTATGGGCCCCGCGTGGACCTTC
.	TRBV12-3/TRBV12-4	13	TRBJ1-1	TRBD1	CASSSTGVAEAFF	TGTGCCAGCAGTTCGACAGGGGTGGCTGAAGCTTTCTTT
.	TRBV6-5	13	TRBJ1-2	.	CASSYAGGNGYTF	TGTGCCAGCAGTTACGCCGGGGGGAATGGCTACACCTTC
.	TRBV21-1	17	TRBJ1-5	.	CASSANQDRLIHQPQHF	TGTGCCAGCAGCGCCAACCAAGACAGATTGATTCATCAGCCCCAGCATTTT
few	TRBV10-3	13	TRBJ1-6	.	CAISESTDSPLHF	TGTGCCATCAGTGAGTCGACAGATTCACCCCTCCACTTT
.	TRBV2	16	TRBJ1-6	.	CASSGGASSYNSPLHF	TGTGCCAGCAGTGGAGGTGCGAGCTCCTATAATTCACCCCTCCACTTT
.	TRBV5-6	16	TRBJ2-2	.	CASSLVFRDHTGELFF	TGTGCCAGCAGCTTAGTCTTCCGGGATCACACCGGGGAGCTGTTTTTT
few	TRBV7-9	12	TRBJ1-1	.	CASSLDPTVGFF	TGTGCCAGCAGCTTAGATCCCACAGTGGGTTTCTTT
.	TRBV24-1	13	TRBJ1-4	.	CATSEGGGEKLFF	TGTGCCACCAGTGAAGGCGGTGGCGAAAAACTGTTTTTT